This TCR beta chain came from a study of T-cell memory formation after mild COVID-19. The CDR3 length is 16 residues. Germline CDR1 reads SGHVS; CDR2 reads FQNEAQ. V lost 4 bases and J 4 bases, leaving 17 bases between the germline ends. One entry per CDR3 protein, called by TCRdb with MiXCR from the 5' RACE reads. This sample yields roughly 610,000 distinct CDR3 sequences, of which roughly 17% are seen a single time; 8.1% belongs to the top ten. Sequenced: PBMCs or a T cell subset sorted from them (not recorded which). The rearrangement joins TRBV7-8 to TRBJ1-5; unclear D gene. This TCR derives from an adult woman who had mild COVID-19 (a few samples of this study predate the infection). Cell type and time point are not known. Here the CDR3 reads CASSSNSGSLNQPQHF. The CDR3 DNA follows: TGTGCCAGCAGCTCGAATTCCGGGTCCTTAAATCAGCCCCAGCATTTT.